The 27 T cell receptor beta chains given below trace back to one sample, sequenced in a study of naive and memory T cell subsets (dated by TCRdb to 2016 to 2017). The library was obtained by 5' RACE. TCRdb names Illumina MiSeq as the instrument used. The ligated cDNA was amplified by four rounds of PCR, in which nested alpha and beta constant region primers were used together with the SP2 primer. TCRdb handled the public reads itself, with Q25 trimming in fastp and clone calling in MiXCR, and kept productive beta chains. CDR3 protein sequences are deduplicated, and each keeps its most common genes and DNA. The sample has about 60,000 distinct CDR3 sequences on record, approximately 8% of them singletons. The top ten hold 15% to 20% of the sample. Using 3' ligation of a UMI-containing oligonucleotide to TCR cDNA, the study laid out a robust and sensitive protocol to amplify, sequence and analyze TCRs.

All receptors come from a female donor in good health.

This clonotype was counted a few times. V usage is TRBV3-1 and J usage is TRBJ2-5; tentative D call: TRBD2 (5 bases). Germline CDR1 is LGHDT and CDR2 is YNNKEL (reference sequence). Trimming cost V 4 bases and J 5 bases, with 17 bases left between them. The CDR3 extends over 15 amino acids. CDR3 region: CASSPPSLAGETQYF. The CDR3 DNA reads TGTGCCAGCAGCCCCCCCAGTCTAGCCGGGGAGACCCAGTACTTC.

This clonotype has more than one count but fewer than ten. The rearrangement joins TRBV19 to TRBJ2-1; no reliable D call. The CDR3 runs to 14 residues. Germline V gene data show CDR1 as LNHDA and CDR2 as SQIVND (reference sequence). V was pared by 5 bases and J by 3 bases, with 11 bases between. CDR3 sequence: CASSPTRGYNEQFF. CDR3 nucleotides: TGTGCCAGTAGTCCCACCCGAGGCTACAATGAGCAGTTCTTC.

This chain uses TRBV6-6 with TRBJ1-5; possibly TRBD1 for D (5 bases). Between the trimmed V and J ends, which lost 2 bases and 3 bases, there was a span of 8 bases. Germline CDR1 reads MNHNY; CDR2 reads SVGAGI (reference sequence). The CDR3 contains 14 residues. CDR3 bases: TGTGCCAGCAGTTACCAGACAGTCAATCAGCCCCAGCATTTT. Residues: CASSYQTVNQPQHF.

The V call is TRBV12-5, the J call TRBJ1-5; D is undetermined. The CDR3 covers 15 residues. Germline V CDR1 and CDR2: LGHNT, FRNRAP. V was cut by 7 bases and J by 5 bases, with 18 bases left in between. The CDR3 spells CASVLNGLFYQPQHF. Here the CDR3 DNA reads TGTGCTAGTGTCCTGAATGGACTCTTCTATCAGCCCCAGCATTTT.

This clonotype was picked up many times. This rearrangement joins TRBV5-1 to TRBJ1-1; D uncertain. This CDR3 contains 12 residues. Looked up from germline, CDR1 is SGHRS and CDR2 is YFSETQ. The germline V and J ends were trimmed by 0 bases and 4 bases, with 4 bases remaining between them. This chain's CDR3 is CASSLDLTEAFF. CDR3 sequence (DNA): TGCGCCAGCAGCTTGGACCTCACTGAAGCTTTCTTT. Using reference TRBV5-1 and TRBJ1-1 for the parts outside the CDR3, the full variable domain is KAGVTQTPRYLIKTRGQQVTLSCSPISGHRSVSWYQQTPGQGLQFLFEYFSETQRNKGNFPGRFSGRQFSNSRSEMNVSTLELGDSALYLCASSLDLTEAFFGQGTRLTVV.

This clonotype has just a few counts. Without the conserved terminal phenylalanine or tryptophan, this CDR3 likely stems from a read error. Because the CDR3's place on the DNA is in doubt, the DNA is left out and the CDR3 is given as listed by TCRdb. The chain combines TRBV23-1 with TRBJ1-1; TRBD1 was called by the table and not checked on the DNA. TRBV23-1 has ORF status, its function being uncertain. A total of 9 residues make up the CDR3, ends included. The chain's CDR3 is CASNSGTVE.

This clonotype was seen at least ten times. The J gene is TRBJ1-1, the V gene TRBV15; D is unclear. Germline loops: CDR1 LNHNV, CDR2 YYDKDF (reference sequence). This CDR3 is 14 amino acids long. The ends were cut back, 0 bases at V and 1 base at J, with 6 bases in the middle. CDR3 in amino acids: CATSRDSSNTEAFF. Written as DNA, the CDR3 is TGTGCCACCAGCAGAGACAGTTCGAACACTGAAGCTTTCTTT.

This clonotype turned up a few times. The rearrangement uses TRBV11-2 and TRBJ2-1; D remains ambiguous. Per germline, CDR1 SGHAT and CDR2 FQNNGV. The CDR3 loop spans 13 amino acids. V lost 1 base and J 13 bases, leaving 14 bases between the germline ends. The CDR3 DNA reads TGTGCCAGCAGCTTAGCCCCAAGAGAAGGACAGTTCTTC. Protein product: CASSLAPREGQFF.

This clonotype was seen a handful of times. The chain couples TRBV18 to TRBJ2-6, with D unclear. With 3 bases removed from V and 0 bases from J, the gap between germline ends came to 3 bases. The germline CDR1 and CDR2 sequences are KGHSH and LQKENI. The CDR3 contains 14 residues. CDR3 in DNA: TGTGCCAGCTCACCCCTCTCTGGGGCCAACGTCCTGACTTTC. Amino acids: CASSPLSGANVLTF.

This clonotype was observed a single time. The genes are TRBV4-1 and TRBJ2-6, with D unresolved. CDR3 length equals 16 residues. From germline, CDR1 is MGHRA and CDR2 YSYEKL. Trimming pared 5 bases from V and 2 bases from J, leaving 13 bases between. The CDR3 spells CASSLSSRPGANVLTF. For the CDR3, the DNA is TGCGCCAGCAGCTTAAGTTCCAGACCTGGGGCCAACGTCCTGACTTTC.

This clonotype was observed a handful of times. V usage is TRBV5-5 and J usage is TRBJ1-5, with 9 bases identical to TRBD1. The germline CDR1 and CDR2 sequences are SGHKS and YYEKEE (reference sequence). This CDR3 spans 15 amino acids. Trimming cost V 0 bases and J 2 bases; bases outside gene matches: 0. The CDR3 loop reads CASSLDRGRNQPQHF. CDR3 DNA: TGTGCCAGCAGCTTGGACAGGGGGCGCAATCAGCCCCAGCATTTT.

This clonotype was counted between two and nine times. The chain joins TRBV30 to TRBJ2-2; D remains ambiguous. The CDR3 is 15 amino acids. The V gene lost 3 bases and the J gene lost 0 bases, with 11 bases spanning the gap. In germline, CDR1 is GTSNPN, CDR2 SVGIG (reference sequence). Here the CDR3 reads CAWRRLDANTGELFF. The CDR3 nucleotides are TGTGCCTGGAGACGACTCGACGCGAACACCGGGGAGCTGTTTTTT.

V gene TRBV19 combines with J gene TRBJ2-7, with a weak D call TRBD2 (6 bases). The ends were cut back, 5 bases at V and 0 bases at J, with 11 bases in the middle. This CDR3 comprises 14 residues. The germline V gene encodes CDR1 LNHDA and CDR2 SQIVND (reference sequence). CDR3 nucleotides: TGTGCCAGTAGTCGCGGGACTCCCTCCTACGAGCAGTACTTC. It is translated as CASSRGTPSYEQYF.

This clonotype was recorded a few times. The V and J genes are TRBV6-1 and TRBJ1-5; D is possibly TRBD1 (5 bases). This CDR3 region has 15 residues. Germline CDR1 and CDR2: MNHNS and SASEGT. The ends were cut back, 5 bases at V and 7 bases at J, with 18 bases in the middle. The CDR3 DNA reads TGTGCCAGCAGTATCGATTGGCAGGGCGGACAGCCCCAGCATTTT. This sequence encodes CASSIDWQGGQPQHF.

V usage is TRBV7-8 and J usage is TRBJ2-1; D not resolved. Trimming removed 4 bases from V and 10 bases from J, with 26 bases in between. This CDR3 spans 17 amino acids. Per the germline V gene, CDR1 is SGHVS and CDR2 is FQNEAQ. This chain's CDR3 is CASSSRPSVTKDGEQFF. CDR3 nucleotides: TGTGCCAGCAGCTCCCGACCATCCGTCACAAAGGATGGGGAGCAGTTCTTC.

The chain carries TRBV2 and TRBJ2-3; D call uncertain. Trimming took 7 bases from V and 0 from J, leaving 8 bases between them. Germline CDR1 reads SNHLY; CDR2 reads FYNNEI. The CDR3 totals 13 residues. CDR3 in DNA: TGTGCCAGCAACTACGAGAGCACAGATACGCAGTATTTT. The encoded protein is CASNYESTDTQYF.

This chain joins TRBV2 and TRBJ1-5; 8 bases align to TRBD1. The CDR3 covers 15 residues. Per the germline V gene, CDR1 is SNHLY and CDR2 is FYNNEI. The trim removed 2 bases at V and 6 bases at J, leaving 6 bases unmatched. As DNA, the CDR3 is TGTGCCAGCAGTGAATCAGGGGGCGCGTCTCAGCCCCAGCATTTT. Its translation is CASSESGGASQPQHF.

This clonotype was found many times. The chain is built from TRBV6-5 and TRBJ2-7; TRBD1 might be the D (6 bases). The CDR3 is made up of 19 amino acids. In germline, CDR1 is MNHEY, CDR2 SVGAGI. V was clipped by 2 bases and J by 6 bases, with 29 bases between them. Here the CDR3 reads CASSYHSDCIQGRMCEQYF. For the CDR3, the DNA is TGTGCCAGCAGTTACCACTCAGACTGCATACAGGGAAGGATGTGCGAGCAGTACTTC.

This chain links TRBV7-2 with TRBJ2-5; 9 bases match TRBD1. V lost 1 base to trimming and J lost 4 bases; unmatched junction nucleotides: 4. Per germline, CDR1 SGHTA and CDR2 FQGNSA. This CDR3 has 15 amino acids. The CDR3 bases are TGTGCCAGCAGCTTAGAGGGACAGGGCCGAGAGACCCAGTACTTC. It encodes CASSLEGQGRETQYF.

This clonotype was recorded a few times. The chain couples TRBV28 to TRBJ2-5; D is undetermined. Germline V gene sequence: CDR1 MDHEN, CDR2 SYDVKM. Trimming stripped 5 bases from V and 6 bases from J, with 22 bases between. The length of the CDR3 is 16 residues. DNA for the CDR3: TGTGCCAGCAGTCGGACCGAAGATCTCCCCCGGCAGACCCAGTACTTC. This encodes CASSRTEDLPRQTQYF.

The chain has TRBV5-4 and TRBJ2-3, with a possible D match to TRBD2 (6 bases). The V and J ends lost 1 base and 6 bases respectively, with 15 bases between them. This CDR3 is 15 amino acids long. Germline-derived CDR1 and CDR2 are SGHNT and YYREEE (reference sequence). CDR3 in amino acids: CASSLKVGGTDTQYF. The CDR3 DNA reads TGTGCCAGCAGCTTGAAGGTGGGGGGTACCGATACGCAGTATTTT.

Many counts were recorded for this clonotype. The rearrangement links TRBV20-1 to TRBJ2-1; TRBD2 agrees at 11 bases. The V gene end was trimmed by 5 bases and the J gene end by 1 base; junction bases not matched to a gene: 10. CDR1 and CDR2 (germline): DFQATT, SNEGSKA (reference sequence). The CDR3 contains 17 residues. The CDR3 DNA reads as TGCAGTGCTTCTAACCCGGGACTAGCGGATTCCTACAATGAGCAGTTCTTC. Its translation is CSASNPGLADSYNEQFF.

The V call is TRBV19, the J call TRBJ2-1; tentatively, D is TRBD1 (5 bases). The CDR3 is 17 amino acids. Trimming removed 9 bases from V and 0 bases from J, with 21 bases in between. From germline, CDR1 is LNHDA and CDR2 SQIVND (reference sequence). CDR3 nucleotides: TGTGCCAGACAGGAGTTCAACATCTTCTTCTCCTACAATGAGCAGTTCTTC. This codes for CARQEFNIFFSYNEQFF. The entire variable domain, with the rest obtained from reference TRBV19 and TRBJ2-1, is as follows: DGGITQSPKYLFRKEGQNVTLSCEQNLNHDAMYWYRQDPGQGLRLIYYSQIVNDFQKGDIAEGYSVSREKKESFPLTVTSAQKNPTAFYLCARQEFNIFFSYNEQFFGPGTRLTVL.

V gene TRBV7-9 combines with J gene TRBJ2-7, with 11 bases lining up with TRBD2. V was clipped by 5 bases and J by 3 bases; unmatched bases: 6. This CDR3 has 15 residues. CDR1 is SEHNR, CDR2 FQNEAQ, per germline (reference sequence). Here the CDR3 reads CASSLGTSGNYEQYF. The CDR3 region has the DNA TGTGCCAGCAGCCTCGGGACTAGCGGAAACTACGAGCAGTACTTC.

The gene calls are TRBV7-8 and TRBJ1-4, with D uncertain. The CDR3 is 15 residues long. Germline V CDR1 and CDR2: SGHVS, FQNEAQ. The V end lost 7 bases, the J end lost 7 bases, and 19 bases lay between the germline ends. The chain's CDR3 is CASTTRGSTLEKLFF. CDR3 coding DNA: TGTGCCAGCACCACCCGTGGTAGTACTCTTGAAAAACTGTTTTTT.

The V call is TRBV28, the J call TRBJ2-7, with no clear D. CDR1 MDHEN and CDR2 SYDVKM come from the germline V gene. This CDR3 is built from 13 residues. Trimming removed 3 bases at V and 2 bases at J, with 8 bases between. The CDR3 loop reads CASSFLQPYEQYF. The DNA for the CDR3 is TGTGCCAGCAGTTTTTTACAGCCCTACGAGCAGTACTTC.

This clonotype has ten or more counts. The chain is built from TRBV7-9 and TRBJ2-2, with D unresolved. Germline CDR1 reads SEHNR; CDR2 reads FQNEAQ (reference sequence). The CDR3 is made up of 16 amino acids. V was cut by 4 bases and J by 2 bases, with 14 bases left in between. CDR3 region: CASSSSTLHNTGELFF. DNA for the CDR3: TGTGCCAGCAGCTCATCGACTTTGCATAACACCGGGGAGCTGTTTTTT.